The 10 T cell receptor beta chains given below trace back to one sample, sequenced in a study of blood T cell repertoires in COVID-19. Clones were sequenced by immunoSEQ multiplex PCR, and TCRdb holds only the in-frame ones, with some missing. The data show about 280,000 clones, 80% to 85% seen once. Sample: PBMCs or T cells enriched from blood (not recorded which). These receptors were collected from a man aged 40-49 years who had been exposed to COVID-19.

This clone was picked up one time. The chain couples TRBV30 to TRBJ2-5, with D perhaps matching TRBD2 (5 bases). Germline V gene sequence: CDR1 GTSNPN, CDR2 SVGIG (reference sequence). This CDR3 is built from 14 residues. The V gene lost 0 bases and the J gene lost 5 bases, with 13 bases spanning the gap. The CDR3 loop reads CAWSVHSGGETQYF. In nucleotides, the CDR3 is TGTGCCTGGAGTGTACACTCGGGCGGGGAGACCCAGTACTTC.

J is TRBJ2-3 and V is TRBV7-9; TRBD2 matches at 10 bases. The CDR3 is 16 amino acids. V lost 2 bases to trimming and J lost 3 bases; unmatched junction nucleotides: 5. Germline V gene sequence: CDR1 SEHNR, CDR2 FQNEAQ (reference sequence). The CDR3 coding sequence is TGTGCCAGCAGCTTAAAAGCGGGAGGGGGGACAGATACGCAGTATTTT. It specifies CASSLKAGGGTDTQYF.

The chain couples TRBV10-3 to TRBJ1-4, with 9 bases fitting TRBD1. The V segment lost 2 bases and the J segment 8 bases; nucleotides outside the gene matches: 6. The CDR3 spans 15 residues. The germline gives CDR1 ENHRY, CDR2 SYGVKD. DNA for the CDR3: TGTGCCATCAGTGAGGTGGGACAGGGACGCGAAAAACTGTTTTTT. Protein: CAISEVGQGREKLFF.

This clone turned up a few times. This chain uses TRBV30 with TRBJ2-1; 7 bases match TRBD2. The junction had 5 bases not matched to a gene; V was cut back by 3 bases and J by 9 bases. CDR1 is GTSNPN, CDR2 SVGIG, per germline (reference sequence). The length of the CDR3 is 12 residues. CDR3 protein: CAWRVGGGEQFF. For the CDR3, the DNA is TGTGCCTGGAGAGTGGGGGGGGGTGAGCAGTTCTTC.

The chain combines TRBV6-5 with TRBJ2-1, with D tentatively TRBD2 (6 bases). Deletions cut 8 bases from V and 7 bases from J, with 18 bases between. This CDR3 has 14 amino acids. In germline, CDR1 is MNHEY, CDR2 SVGAGI. The CDR3 nucleotides read TGTGCCAGCCAACGGGACCCGGGGGTTAATGAGCAGTTCTTC. It is translated as CASQRDPGVNEQFF.

V gene TRBV11-2 combines with J gene TRBJ2-4; 10 bases match TRBD2. CDR3 length: 18 amino acids. V gave up 1 base and J gave up 6 bases; unmatched junction bases: 12. Germline CDR1 reads SGHAT; CDR2 reads FQNNGV. The DNA of the CDR3 is TGTGCCAGCAGCTTAGGAGGTGGGCTAGCGGGAGTTATAAACATTCAGTACTTC. Translation gives CASSLGGGLAGVINIQYF.

This clone was counted between two and nine times. The chain couples TRBV29-1 to TRBJ1-1, with D uncertain. The CDR3 loop spans 11 amino acids. Trimming cost V 7 bases and J 4 bases, with 10 bases left between them. Germline CDR1 SQVTM, CDR2 ANQGSEA. The CDR3 coding sequence is TGCAGCGGCCGGGGTGGCACTGAAGCTTTCTTT. Its translation is CSGRGGTEAFF.

The chain employs TRBV2 and TRBJ2-5; maybe TRBD2 (5 bases). V lost 4 bases and J 5 bases, leaving 8 bases between the germline ends. CDR1 and CDR2 from the germline V gene are SNHLY and FYNNEI. This CDR3 has 12 amino acids. CDR3: CASSAGSETQYF. CDR3 nucleotide sequence: TGTGCCAGCAGTGCTGGGAGCGAGACCCAGTACTTC.

The chain is built from TRBV7-9 and TRBJ2-7, with 8 bases that match TRBD2. The V gene end was trimmed by 5 bases and the J gene end by 2 bases; junction bases not matched to a gene: 11. The CDR3 covers 16 residues. Germline assignment: CDR1 SEHNR and CDR2 FQNEAQ (reference sequence). CDR3 residues: CASSGLSGRRAYEQYF. The CDR3 nucleotides read TGTGCCAGCAGCGGCCTAAGCGGGAGACGGGCCTACGAGCAGTACTTC.

V gene TRBV6-5 combines with J gene TRBJ2-7; no definite D call. Trimming left V 7 bases short and J 4 bases short, with 5 bases between. Per the germline V gene, CDR1 is MNHEY and CDR2 is SVGAGI. The CDR3 spans 10 residues. CDR3 bases: TGTGCCAGCAAAACTTACGAGCAGTACTTC. It yields the protein CASKTYEQYF.